This T cell receptor (beta chain) stems from a study of OX40 agonist ivuxolimab in advanced cancers. Study in general: Aged roughly 23 to 79 with a mean of approximately 57 years, they were about 80% male. General observations from the study: Clonal expansion from baseline to week 6 occurred in both CD4+ and CD8+ T cells. A proportion of nonresponders additionally exhibited low normalized T-cell clonal expansion.

This CDR3 is built from 15 residues. CDR1 and CDR2 (germline): MGHRA, YSYEKL. V lost 1 base to trimming and J lost 2 bases; unmatched junction nucleotides: 5. Excluded were patients having autoimmune disease history or systemic immunosuppression. The repertoire was sequenced with immunoSEQ multiplex PCR; TCRdb's copy has only in-frame clones and lacks some. The sample consists of approximately 30,000 clones, around four fifths of them appearing once. As concerns this clone: Its antigen is still unknown.

The sequenced sample was CD4+ or CD8+ T cells sorted from blood, obtained in a trial of the OX40 agonist ivuxolimab. The rearrangement links TRBV4-1 to TRBJ2-7; TRBD1 agrees at 7 bases. This TCR came from an adult with an advanced solid tumor such as melanoma, head and neck, liver or kidney cancer. The CDR3 nucleotides read TGCGCCAGCAGCCAAGCACCCACAGGGGCCTACGAGCAGTACTTC. Its translation is CASSQAPTGAYEQYF.